This TCR beta chain was sequenced during a study of cytomegalovirus exposure and HLA in healthy donors. The PCR made use of 60 Vbeta and 13 Jbeta primers. The repertoire was sequenced with immunoSEQ multiplex PCR; TCRdb's copy has only in-frame clones and lacks some. This sample carries about 85,000 clones, roughly 73% of them seen once, and the ten largest clones take roughly 2%. V trimming: 2 bases; J trimming: 7 bases; junction bases outside the gene matches: 7. The germline CDR1 and CDR2 sequences are MGHRA and YSYEKL. The CDR3 spans 15 residues. The clonotype originates from a boy under 18 in good health and CMV-seronegative. Input material: PBMCs. The chain recombines TRBV4-1 with TRBJ2-1, with TRBD2 matching 8 bases. The CDR3 is CASSQYAGGKNEQFF. In DNA, the CDR3 is TGCGCCAGCAGCCAATATGCGGGAGGAAAGAATGAGCAGTTCTTC.